Following are 21 T cell receptor beta chains from one sample sequenced in a study of PD-1 blockade in classical Hodgkin lymphoma. Assay used: immunoSEQ multiplex PCR; TCRdb lists only in-frame clones, some missing. This sample has over 10,000 clones, with around nine tenths found just once. With no exception, relapse followed autologous stem cell transplantation in all patients, and brentuximab vedotin exposure varied. The starting material was peripheral blood mononuclear cells (PBMCs), obtained at baseline. These receptors came from a human donor with classical Hodgkin lymphoma.

In its sample, this clone ranks as large. The identical CDR3 is also encoded by other nucleotide sequences in the sample. The genes are TRBV19 and TRBJ2-3, with D hard to call. With 1 base removed from V and 3 bases from J, the gap between germline ends came to 2 bases. The V gene's germline CDR1 is LNHDA and CDR2 SQIVND (reference sequence). The CDR3 is made up of 12 amino acids. Here the CDR3 DNA reads TGTGCCAGTAGTATAGGGACAGATACGCAGTATTTT. Amino acids: CASSIGTDTQYF. The full variable domain, with the rest looked up from reference TRBV19 and TRBJ2-3, is DGGITQSPKYLFRKEGQNVTLSCEQNLNHDAMYWYRQDPGQGLRLIYYSQIVNDFQKGDIAEGYSVSREKKESFPLTVTSAQKNPTAFYLCASSIGTDTQYFGPGTRLTVL.

The chain combines TRBV6-1 with TRBJ1-5; possibly TRBD1 for D (5 bases). Looked up from germline, CDR1 is MNHNS and CDR2 is SASEGT. Trimming cost V 9 bases and J 0 bases, with 12 bases left between them. CDR3 length: 14 residues. CDR3 nucleotide sequence: TGTGCCAGTACAACAGGATATAGCAATCAGCCCCAGCATTTT. The encoded protein is CASTTGYSNQPQHF.

The chain carries TRBV2 and TRBJ2-1; D possibly corresponds to TRBD2 (6 bases). V lost 6 bases and J lost 9, with 24 bases in between. CDR3 size: 16 residues. Germline V gives CDR1 SNHLY, CDR2 FYNNEI. This CDR3 reads CASRDLPGLNDGEQFF. CDR3 DNA sequence: TGTGCCAGCAGGGATTTGCCGGGACTCAATGACGGTGAGCAGTTCTTC.

In its sample, this clone was seen once. The chain carries TRBV2 and TRBJ1-1; 9 bases fit TRBD1. V shed 6 bases and J 7 bases; nucleotides not matched to a gene: 6. Germline assignment: CDR1 SNHLY and CDR2 FYNNEI. The CDR3 contains 13 residues. The CDR3 coding sequence is TGTGCCAGCAGCAACAGGGGGCGGCTTGAAGCTTTCTTT. It codes for CASSNRGRLEAFF.

This sequence joins TRBV27 and TRBJ2-1; maybe TRBD2 (6 bases). The germline V gene encodes CDR1 MNHEY and CDR2 SMNVEV (reference sequence). V was cut by 7 bases and J by 6 bases, with 25 bases left in between. The CDR3 has 17 residues. The CDR3 DNA reads TGTGCCAGCACCTCCGGTCCCGGGGTGCCCGGGGGCAATGAGCAGTTCTTC. Translating it yields CASTSGPGVPGGNEQFF.

The gene calls are TRBV4-1 and TRBJ2-7; 7 positions match TRBD1. The length of the CDR3 is 14 residues. V lost 4 bases, J lost 3 bases, and 6 bases stayed unmatched. Looked up from germline, CDR1 is MGHRA and CDR2 is YSYEKL. This chain's CDR3 is CASSLRQGNYEQYF. CDR3 nucleotide sequence: TGCGCCAGCAGCCTCCGACAGGGTAACTACGAGCAGTACTTC.

The chain combines TRBV18 with TRBJ1-1; 7 bases line up with TRBD1. Trimming at V came to 5 bases and at J to 7 bases, leaving 7 bases not matched to a gene. Germline values: CDR1 KGHSH, CDR2 LQKENI. The CDR3 has 13 amino acids. CDR3 loop: CASSIGTDREAFF. As DNA, the CDR3 is TGTGCCAGCTCAATCGGGACAGATCGTGAAGCTTTCTTT.

This clone came up once. The rearrangement links TRBV5-8 to TRBJ1-6, with a weak D call TRBD1 (6 bases). Germline V gives CDR1 SGHTS, CDR2 YDEGEE. The CDR3 runs to 16 residues. V was pared by 4 bases and J by 8 bases, with 19 bases between. The CDR3 region is CASSPLQGITDSPLHF. The CDR3 nucleotides read TGTGCCAGCAGCCCCCTACAGGGAATAACGGATTCACCCCTCCACTTT. The full variable domain, rest sourced from reference TRBV5-8 and TRBJ1-6, is EAGVTQSPTHLIKTRGQQATLRCSPISGHTSVYWYQQALGLGLQFLLWYDEGEERNRGNFPPRFSGRQFPNYSSELNVNALELEDSALYLCASSPLQGITDSPLHFGNGTRLTVT.

The rearrangement uses TRBV19 and TRBJ1-2; D is unresolved. Trimming stripped 6 bases from V and 4 bases from J, with 15 bases between. The CDR3 has 14 amino acids. Germline CDR1 and CDR2: LNHDA and SQIVND (reference sequence). The CDR3 loop reads CASRDRRPLYGYTF. For the CDR3, the DNA is TGTGCCAGTAGAGACCGACGGCCTCTCTATGGCTACACCTTC.

In its sample, this clone was seen once. The genes are TRBV5-1 and TRBJ2-3; 7 nucleotides line up with TRBD2. V was pared by 8 bases and J by 6 bases, with 12 bases of the junction left unmatched. The CDR3 covers 14 residues. The germline CDR1 and CDR2 sequences are SGHRS and YFSETQ. The DNA for the CDR3 is TGCGCCAGTCGACTAGGATCAGCGGGGGATACGCAGTATTTT. Translating gives CASRLGSAGDTQYF.

The chain employs TRBV18 and TRBJ2-7; D is possibly TRBD2 (5 bases). This CDR3 has 13 residues. Trimming pared 10 bases from V and 1 base from J, leaving 14 bases between. Looked up from germline, CDR1 is KGHSH and CDR2 is LQKENI. CDR3 residues: CATRTASSYEQYF. CDR3 in DNA: TGTGCCACCCGGACTGCTTCTTCCTACGAGCAGTACTTC.

The gene calls are TRBV5-4 and TRBJ2-3; D is unclear. Germline V gene sequence: CDR1 SGHNT, CDR2 YYREEE (reference sequence). The germline V and J ends were trimmed by 7 bases and 6 bases, with 12 bases remaining between them. The CDR3 loop spans 12 amino acids. The chain's CDR3 is CASGVFSDTQYF. Here the CDR3 DNA reads TGTGCCAGCGGGGTTTTCAGCGATACGCAGTATTTT.

V usage is TRBV19 and J usage is TRBJ2-1; 7 bases line up with TRBD2. Germline V gene data show CDR1 as LNHDA and CDR2 as SQIVND (reference sequence). The J segment lost 6 bases and the V segment lost 8 bases, leaving 7 bases of the junction unmatched. The CDR3 loop spans 13 amino acids. The CDR3 DNA reads as TGTGCCAGTGGGCGGGGGAGGGGCAATGAGCAGTTCTTC. It yields the protein CASGRGRGNEQFF.

The J gene is TRBJ1-1, the V gene TRBV4-2; D uncertain. This CDR3 contains 16 residues. Germline values: CDR1 LGHNA, CDR2 YNFKEQ. V was shortened by 2 bases and J by 2 bases, with 15 bases between the two germline ends. CDR3 sequence: CASSQLDSRINTEAFF. The CDR3 nucleotides are TGTGCCAGCAGCCAACTCGATAGTCGGATAAACACTGAAGCTTTCTTT.

The chain employs TRBV2 and TRBJ2-4, with D tentatively TRBD1 or TRBD2 (6 bases each). Germline CDR1 and CDR2: SNHLY and FYNNEI. The CDR3 loop spans 13 amino acids. Trimming removed 5 bases from V and 7 bases from J, with 12 bases in between. The DNA of the CDR3 is TGTGCCAGCAGTCTGGGGGGCGGGAACATTCAGTACTTC. It specifies CASSLGGGNIQYF.

This chain uses TRBV6-5 with TRBJ1-1; 10 bases line up with TRBD1. V lost 7 bases, J lost 5 bases, and 10 bases stayed unmatched. Germline CDR1 and CDR2: MNHEY and SVGAGI. The CDR3 contains 15 residues. The CDR3 region is CASTLLTGGGTEAFF. The CDR3 DNA is TGTGCCAGCACCCTTCTGACAGGGGGCGGAACTGAAGCTTTCTTT.

The chain carries TRBV14 and TRBJ2-7; 7 bases fit TRBD1. The germline V gene has CDR1 SGHDN and CDR2 FVKESK. The trim removed 2 bases at V and 3 bases at J, leaving 4 bases unmatched. CDR3 length: 14 amino acids. The CDR3 DNA is TGTGCCAGCAGCCAACAAGACAGGGTCTACGAGCAGTACTTC. Residues: CASSQQDRVYEQYF.

This clone was counted a single time. The CDR3 bases are TGTGCCAGCAGCCCCCGGGGCGGACTCACAGATACGCAGTATTTT. Its translation: CASSPRGGLTDTQYF. V usage is TRBV7-3 and J usage is TRBJ2-3; either TRBD1 or TRBD2 may supply D (5 bases each). Trimming left V 5 bases short and J 2 bases short, with 14 bases between. Per the germline V gene, CDR1 is SGHTA and CDR2 is FQGTGA. The CDR3 has 15 residues. The full variable domain, in which reference TRBV7-3 and TRBJ2-3 provide the parts outside the CDR3, is GAGVSQTPSNKVTEKGKYVELRCDPISGHTALYWYRQSLGQGPEFLIYFQGTGAADDSGLPNDRFFAVRPEGSVSTLKIQRTERGDSAVYLCASSPRGGLTDTQYFGPGTRLTVL.

The chain is built from TRBV30 and TRBJ2-2, with TRBD2 identical over 12 bases. The length of the CDR3 is 14 residues. Trimming removed 6 bases from V and 8 bases from J; junction bases left unmatched: 7. CDR1 and CDR2 from the germline V gene are GTSNPN and SVGIG (reference sequence). The CDR3 region is CACWTSGMGGELFF. CDR3 bases: TGTGCCTGCTGGACTAGCGGGATGGGAGGGGAGCTGTTTTTT.

This clone was recorded a few times. V is TRBV30 and J is TRBJ1-1, with D possibly matching TRBD1 (5 bases). CDR1 and CDR2 from the germline V gene are GTSNPN and SVGIG (reference sequence). The CDR3 runs 14 residues. V shed 8 bases and J shed 0 bases, with 16 bases lying between them. The CDR3 is CALIRDGMNTEAFF. Here the CDR3 DNA reads TGTGCCCTTATTCGGGACGGAATGAACACTGAAGCTTTCTTT. The variable domain in full, completed from reference TRBV30 and TRBJ1-1, reads SQTIHQWPATLVQPVGSPLSLECTVEGTSNPNLYWYRQAAGRGLQLLFYSVGIGQISSEVPQNLSASRPQDRQFILSSKKLLLSDSGFYLCALIRDGMNTEAFFGQGTRLTVV.

This clone was seen once. The gene calls are TRBV7-9 and TRBJ1-1; tentatively, D is TRBD1 (6 bases). V was shortened by 1 base and J by 5 bases, with 11 bases between the two germline ends. This CDR3 has 14 amino acids. Per the germline V gene, CDR1 is SEHNR and CDR2 is FQNEAQ (reference sequence). CDR3 loop: CASSLGGARTEAFF. Here the CDR3 DNA reads TGTGCCAGCAGCTTAGGGGGGGCAAGGACTGAAGCTTTCTTT.